The clone carrying this T cell receptor beta chain was detected a few times. The target antigen is unknown. The entry originates in a study of T cell repertoires in cytomegalovirus infection. Whole-study context: Both CMV infection and a matching HLA type were indicated by public TCR beta signatures. Study results and caveats: Clonotype analysis showed dominance of the ex vivo response by HLA-C-restricted CMV-specific TCR beta clonotypes. Pooled public TCR beta family frequency picked out CMV carriers with the relevant HLA.

Each CDR3 protein is one row after TCRdb ran MiXCR on the reads. Of more than 85,000 distinct CDR3 sequences in the sample, about 15% were seen once. Sequenced input: PBMCs. The TCR was taken from a human donor in good health (CMV status not recorded). Some clones in this sample may be carry-over from other donors' samples.

This CDR3 is CASSFVTSRTDTQYF. DNA for the CDR3: TGTGCCAGCAGCTTTGTTACCTCCCGTACAGATACGCAGTATTTT. The chain couples TRBV7-9 to TRBJ2-3, with D uncertain. V shed 3 bases and J shed 3 bases, with 13 bases lying between them. This CDR3 comprises 15 residues. The germline gives CDR1 SEHNR, CDR2 FQNEAQ (reference sequence).